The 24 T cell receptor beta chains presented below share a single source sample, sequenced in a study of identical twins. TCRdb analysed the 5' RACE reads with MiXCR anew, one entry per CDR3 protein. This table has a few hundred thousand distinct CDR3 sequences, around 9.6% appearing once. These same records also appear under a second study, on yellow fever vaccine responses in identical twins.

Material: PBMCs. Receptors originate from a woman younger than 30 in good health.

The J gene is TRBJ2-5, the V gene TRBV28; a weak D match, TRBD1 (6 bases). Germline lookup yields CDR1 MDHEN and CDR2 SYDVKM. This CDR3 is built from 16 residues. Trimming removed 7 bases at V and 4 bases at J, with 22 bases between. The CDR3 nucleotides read TGTGCCAGCACCACTGGTGGGGGCCACGGTGGAGAGACCCAGTACTTC. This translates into CASTTGGGHGGETQYF.

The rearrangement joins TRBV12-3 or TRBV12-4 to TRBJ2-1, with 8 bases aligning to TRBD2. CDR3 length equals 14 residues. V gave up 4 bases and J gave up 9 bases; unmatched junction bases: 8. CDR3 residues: CASSSGAGEGEQFF. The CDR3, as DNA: TGTGCCAGCAGTTCTGGAGCGGGAGAGGGTGAGCAGTTCTTC.

Here the CDR3 DNA reads TGCGCCAGCAGCTTTACCCAGACAGGGCAAAGCTCCTACGAGCAGTACTTC. Translating gives CASSFTQTGQSSYEQYF. V is TRBV5-1 and J is TRBJ2-7; TRBD1 agrees at 7 bases. The CDR3 consists of 17 residues. CDR1 and CDR2 from the germline V gene are SGHRS and YFSETQ. V was clipped by 2 bases and J by 0 bases; unmatched bases: 11.

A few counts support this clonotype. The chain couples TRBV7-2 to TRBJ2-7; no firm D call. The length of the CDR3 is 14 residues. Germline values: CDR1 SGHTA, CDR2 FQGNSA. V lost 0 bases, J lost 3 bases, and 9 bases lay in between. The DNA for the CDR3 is TGTGCCAGCAGCTTAGCAACTGCCTTCTACGAGCAGTACTTC. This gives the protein CASSLATAFYEQYF.

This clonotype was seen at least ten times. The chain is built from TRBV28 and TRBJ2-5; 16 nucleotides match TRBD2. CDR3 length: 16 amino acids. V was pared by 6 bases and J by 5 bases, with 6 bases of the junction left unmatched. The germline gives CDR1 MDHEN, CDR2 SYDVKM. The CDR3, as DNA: TGTGCCAGCAGCCGTGGGACTAGCGGGAGGGGGGAGACCCAGTACTTC. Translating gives CASSRGTSGRGETQYF. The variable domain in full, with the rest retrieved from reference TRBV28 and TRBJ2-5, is DVKVTQSSRYLVKRTGEKVFLECVQDMDHENMFWYRQDPGLGLRLIYFSYDVKMKEKGDIPEGYSVSREKKERFSLILESASTNQTSMYLCASSRGTSGRGETQYFGPGTRLLVL.

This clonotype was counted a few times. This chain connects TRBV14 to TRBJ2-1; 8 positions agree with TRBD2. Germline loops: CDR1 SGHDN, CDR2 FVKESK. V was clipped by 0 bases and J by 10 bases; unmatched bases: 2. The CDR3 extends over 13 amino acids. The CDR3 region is CASSQDLAGEQFF. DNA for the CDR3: TGTGCCAGCAGCCAAGATTTAGCGGGAGAGCAGTTCTTC.

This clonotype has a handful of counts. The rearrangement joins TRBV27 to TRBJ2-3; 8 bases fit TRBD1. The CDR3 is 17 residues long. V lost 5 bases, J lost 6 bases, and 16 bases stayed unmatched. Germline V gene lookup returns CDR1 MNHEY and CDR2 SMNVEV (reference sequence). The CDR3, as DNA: TGTGCCAGCAGTCCCCCCCCGGGCAGGGGGCTTACGGATACGCAGTATTTT. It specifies CASSPPPGRGLTDTQYF.

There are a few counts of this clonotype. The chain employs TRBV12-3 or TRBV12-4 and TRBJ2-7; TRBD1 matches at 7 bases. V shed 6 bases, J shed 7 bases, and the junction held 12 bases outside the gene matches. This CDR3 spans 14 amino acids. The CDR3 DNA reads TGTGCCAGCAGCCTAGGACAGGCCCAGTCGGAGCAGTACTTC. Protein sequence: CASSLGQAQSEQYF.

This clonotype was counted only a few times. The CDR3 region is CSARDLGHSTNEKLFF. The CDR3 nucleotides are TGCAGTGCTAGAGATCTGGGGCATTCAACTAATGAAAAACTGTTTTTT. The V and J genes are TRBV20-1 and TRBJ1-4; TRBD1 is a possible D gene (5 bases). CDR1 DFQATT and CDR2 SNEGSKA come from the germline V gene (reference sequence). V shed 0 bases and J shed 0 bases, with 11 bases lying between them. The CDR3 runs to 16 residues.

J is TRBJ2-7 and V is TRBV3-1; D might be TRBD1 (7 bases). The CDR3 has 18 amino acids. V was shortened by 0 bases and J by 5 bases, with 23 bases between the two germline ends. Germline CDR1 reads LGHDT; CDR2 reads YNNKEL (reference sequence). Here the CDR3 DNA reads TGTGCCAGCAGCCAAGAGGCGGGACAGTCTTTCTTCCTCCACGAGCAGTACTTC. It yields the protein CASSQEAGQSFFLHEQYF.

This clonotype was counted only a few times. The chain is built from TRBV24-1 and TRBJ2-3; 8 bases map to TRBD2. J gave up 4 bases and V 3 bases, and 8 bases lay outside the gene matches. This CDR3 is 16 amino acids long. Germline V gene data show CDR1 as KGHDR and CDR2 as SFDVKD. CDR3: CATSDPGTSSADTQYF. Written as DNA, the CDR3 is TGTGCCACCAGTGATCCCGGGACTAGTTCGGCAGATACGCAGTATTTT.

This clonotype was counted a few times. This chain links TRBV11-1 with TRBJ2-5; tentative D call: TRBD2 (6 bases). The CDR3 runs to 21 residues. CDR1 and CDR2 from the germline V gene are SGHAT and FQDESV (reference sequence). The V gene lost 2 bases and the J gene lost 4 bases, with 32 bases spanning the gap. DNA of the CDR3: TGTGCCAGCAGCTTATCGGAGGGCACCAGAGAATCGGATAGAAGCGGAGAGACCCAGTACTTC. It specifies CASSLSEGTRESDRSGETQYF.

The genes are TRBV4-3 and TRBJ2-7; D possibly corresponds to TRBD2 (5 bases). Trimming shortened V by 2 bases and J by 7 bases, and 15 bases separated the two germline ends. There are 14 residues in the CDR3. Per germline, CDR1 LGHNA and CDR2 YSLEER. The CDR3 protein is CASSQNTGREEQYF. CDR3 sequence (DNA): TGCGCCAGCAGCCAAAACACCGGACGGGAAGAGCAGTACTTC.

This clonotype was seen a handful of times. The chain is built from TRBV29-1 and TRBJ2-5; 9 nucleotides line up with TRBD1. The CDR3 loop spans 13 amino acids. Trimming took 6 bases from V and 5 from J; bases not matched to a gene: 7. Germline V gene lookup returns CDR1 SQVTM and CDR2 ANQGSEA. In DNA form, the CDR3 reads TGCAGCGTCCGGGACAGGGCGTGGGAGACCCAGTACTTC. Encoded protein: CSVRDRAWETQYF.

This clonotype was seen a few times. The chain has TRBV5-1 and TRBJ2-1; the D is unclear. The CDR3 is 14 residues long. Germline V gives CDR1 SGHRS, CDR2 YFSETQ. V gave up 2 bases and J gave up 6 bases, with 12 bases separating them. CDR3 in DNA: TGCGCCAGCAGCTTTCGCGGTGATATCAATGAGCAGTTCTTC. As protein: CASSFRGDINEQFF. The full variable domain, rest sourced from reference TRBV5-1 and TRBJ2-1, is KAGVTQTPRYLIKTRGQQVTLSCSPISGHRSVSWYQQTPGQGLQFLFEYFSETQRNKGNFPGRFSGRQFSNSRSEMNVSTLELGDSALYLCASSFRGDINEQFFGPGTRLTVL.

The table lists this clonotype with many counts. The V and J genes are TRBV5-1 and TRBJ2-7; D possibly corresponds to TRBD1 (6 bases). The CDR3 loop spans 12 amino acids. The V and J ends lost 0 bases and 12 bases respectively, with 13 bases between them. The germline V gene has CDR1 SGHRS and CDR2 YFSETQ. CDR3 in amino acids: CASSLDREVVYF. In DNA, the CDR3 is TGCGCCAGCAGCTTGGACAGGGAAGTGGTGTACTTC. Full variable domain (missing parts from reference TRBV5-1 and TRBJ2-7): KAGVTQTPRYLIKTRGQQVTLSCSPISGHRSVSWYQQTPGQGLQFLFEYFSETQRNKGNFPGRFSGRQFSNSRSEMNVSTLELGDSALYLCASSLDREVVYFGPGTRLTVT.

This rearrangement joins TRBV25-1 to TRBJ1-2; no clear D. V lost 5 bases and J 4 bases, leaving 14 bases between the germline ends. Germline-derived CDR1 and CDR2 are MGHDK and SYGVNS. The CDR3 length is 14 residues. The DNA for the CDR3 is TGTGCCAGCAGTAACACATACTTTAGCTATGGCTACACCTTC. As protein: CASSNTYFSYGYTF.

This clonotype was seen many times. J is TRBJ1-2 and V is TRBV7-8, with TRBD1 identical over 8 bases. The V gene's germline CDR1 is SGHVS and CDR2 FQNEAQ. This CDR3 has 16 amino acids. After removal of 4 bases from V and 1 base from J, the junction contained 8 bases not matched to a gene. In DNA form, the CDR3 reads TGTGCCAGCAGCTCTAGGACAGGGAACAATAACTATGGCTACACCTTC. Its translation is CASSSRTGNNNYGYTF.

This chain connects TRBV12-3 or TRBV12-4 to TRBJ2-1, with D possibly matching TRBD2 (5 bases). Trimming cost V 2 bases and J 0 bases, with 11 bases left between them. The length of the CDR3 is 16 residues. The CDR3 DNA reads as TGTGCCAGCAGTTTAAGCGGAGTAAGCTCCTACAATGAGCAGTTCTTC. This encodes CASSLSGVSSYNEQFF.

The CDR3 coding sequence is TGTGCCAGCGGTATCCTTGGGGGGAAATACGAGCAGTACTTC. Translated, it gives CASGILGGKYEQYF. The chain joins TRBV7-2 to TRBJ2-7; a weak D match, TRBD2 (6 bases). Per germline, CDR1 SGHTA and CDR2 FQGNSA. The CDR3 is 14 residues long. Trimming took off 8 bases at V and 4 bases at J, with 18 bases between the two ends. The entire variable domain, with the rest obtained from reference TRBV7-2 and TRBJ2-7, is as follows: GAGVSQSPSNKVTEKGKDVELRCDPISGHTALYWYRQSLGQGLEFLIYFQGNSAPDKSGLPSDRFSAERTGGSVSTLTIQRTQQEDSAVYLCASGILGGKYEQYFGPGTRLTVT.

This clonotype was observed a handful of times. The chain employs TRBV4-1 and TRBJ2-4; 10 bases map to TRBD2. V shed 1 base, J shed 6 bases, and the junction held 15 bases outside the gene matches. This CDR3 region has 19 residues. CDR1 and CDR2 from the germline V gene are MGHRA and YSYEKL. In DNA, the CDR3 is TGCGCCAGCAGCCAAGGTTTGGCGGAGCGGGAGGGCCGTAGAAACATTCAGTACTTC. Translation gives CASSQGLAEREGRRNIQYF.

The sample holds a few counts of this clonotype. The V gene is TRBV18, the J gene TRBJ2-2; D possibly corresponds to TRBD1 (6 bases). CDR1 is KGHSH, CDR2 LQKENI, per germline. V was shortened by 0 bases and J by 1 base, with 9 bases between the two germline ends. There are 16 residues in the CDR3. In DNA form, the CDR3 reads TGTGCCAGCTCACCACCGCCGGGACAGAACACCGGGGAGCTGTTTTTT. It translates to CASSPPPGQNTGELFF. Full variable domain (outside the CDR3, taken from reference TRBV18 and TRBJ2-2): NAGVMQNPRHLVRRRGQEARLRCSPMKGHSHVYWYRQLPEEGLKFMVYLQKENIIDESGMPKERFSAEFPKEGPSILRIQQVVRGDSAAYFCASSPPPGQNTGELFFGEGSRLTVL.

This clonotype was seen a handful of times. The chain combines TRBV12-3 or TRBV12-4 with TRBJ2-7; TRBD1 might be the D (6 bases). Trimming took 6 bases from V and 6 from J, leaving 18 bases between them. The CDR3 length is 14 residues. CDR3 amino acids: CASRLSRGTGEQYF. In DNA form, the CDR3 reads TGTGCCAGCAGACTATCCAGGGGTACAGGCGAGCAGTACTTC.

The CDR3 protein is CASSQGLAGASRSYEQYF. CDR3 DNA: TGTGCCAGCAGTCAGGGACTAGCGGGAGCCAGTCGCTCCTACGAGCAGTACTTC. The rearrangement joins TRBV28 to TRBJ2-7, with 14 bases fitting TRBD2. There are 18 residues in the CDR3. Germline CDR1 MDHEN, CDR2 SYDVKM. With V trimmed by 5 bases and J by 0 bases, 9 bases remained unmatched.